The 31 T cell receptor beta chains below all came from one sample that was sequenced in a study of control samples from healthy donors and cancer patients (dated by TCRdb to 2018 to 2020). The library relied on the immunoSEQ multiplex PCR assay. The immuneACCESS repertoire file appears here via TCRdb, limited to in-frame rearrangements. These files lack a portion of the clones; in checked studies, under half of the deficit traces to unresolved V genes, and the cause of the others is not known. This sample is represented by roughly 130,000 clones; roughly 92% of them were singletons. The ten largest make up about 11% of the sample. Sequencing was carried out using blood. Receptors originate from a man aged 25 to 40 in good health.

This chain links TRBV5-1 with TRBJ2-1, with D possibly TRBD1 on 6 matching bases. V lost 6 bases to trimming and J lost 7 bases, with 20 bases between them. Looked up from germline, CDR1 is SGHRS and CDR2 is YFSETQ. CDR3 length: 15 residues. The CDR3 coding sequence is TGCGCCAGCACCTGGACGGTGGGGGCCTCGAATGAGCAGTTCTTC. Translation: CASTWTVGASNEQFF.

This chain connects TRBV28 to TRBJ1-3; unclear D gene. The ends were cut back, 4 bases at V and 2 bases at J, with 15 bases in the middle. Germline assignment: CDR1 MDHEN and CDR2 SYDVKM. The CDR3 has 16 amino acids. In DNA form, the CDR3 reads TGTGCCAGCAGTTCGTGGGGTGTCGAACCTGGAAACACCATATATTTT. It is translated as CASSSWGVEPGNTIYF. The full variable domain, with the rest looked up from reference TRBV28 and TRBJ1-3, is DVKVTQSSRYLVKRTGEKVFLECVQDMDHENMFWYRQDPGLGLRLIYFSYDVKMKEKGDIPEGYSVSREKKERFSLILESASTNQTSMYLCASSSWGVEPGNTIYFGEGSWLTVV.

The V and J genes are TRBV27 and TRBJ2-3; perhaps TRBD2 as D (5 bases). Trimming pared 6 bases from V and 2 bases from J, leaving 21 bases between. Per the germline V gene, CDR1 is MNHEY and CDR2 is SMNVEV (reference sequence). This CDR3 region has 17 residues. The CDR3 loop reads CASRIVASRGITDTQYF. The DNA of the CDR3 is TGTGCCAGCAGGATCGTCGCCTCGAGAGGGATCACAGATACGCAGTATTTT.

This chain uses TRBV28 with TRBJ1-2, with a tentative D call TRBD1 (5 bases). The length of the CDR3 is 11 residues. V was pared by 6 bases and J by 8 bases, with 10 bases between. Germline V gene sequence: CDR1 MDHEN, CDR2 SYDVKM. DNA of the CDR3: TGTGCCAGCAGCGACAGTTCAGGCTACACCTTC. It translates to CASSDSSGYTF.

The genes are TRBV27 and TRBJ2-3, with D uncertain. Germline CDR1 reads MNHEY; CDR2 reads SMNVEV (reference sequence). V lost 6 bases and J lost 2, with 9 bases in between. The CDR3 is 13 amino acids. The CDR3 protein is CASRSLITDTQYF. The CDR3 DNA sequence: TGTGCCAGCAGAAGCCTCATCACAGATACGCAGTATTTT.

The genes are TRBV7-9 and TRBJ1-2, with D hard to call. This CDR3 comprises 15 residues. Germline V gene lookup returns CDR1 SEHNR and CDR2 FQNEAQ (reference sequence). V was trimmed by 1 base and J by 0 bases, leaving 9 bases between them. This CDR3 is CASSLVGRANYGYTF. CDR3 DNA sequence: TGTGCCAGCAGCTTAGTGGGAAGAGCTAACTATGGCTACACCTTC.

This chain connects TRBV24-1 to TRBJ1-4; D gene ambiguous. Germline assignment: CDR1 KGHDR and CDR2 SFDVKD. There are 13 residues in the CDR3. Trimming took 4 bases from V and 7 from J, leaving 9 bases between them. CDR3 sequence reads: CATSDSTSEKLFF. The CDR3 region has the DNA TGTGCCACCAGTGACTCAACAAGTGAAAAACTGTTTTTT.

The chain has TRBV14 and TRBJ1-2; maybe TRBD1 (6 bases). This CDR3 region has 13 residues. CDR1 and CDR2 from the germline V gene are SGHDN and FVKESK. V was shortened by 4 bases and J by 5 bases, with 11 bases between the two germline ends. The CDR3 coding sequence is TGTGCCAGCAGCCTAGGACAGACTTATGGCTACACCTTC. Protein: CASSLGQTYGYTF.

This chain uses TRBV28 with TRBJ2-7; 9 positions match TRBD2. Germline CDR1 reads MDHEN; CDR2 reads SYDVKM. The V segment lost 4 bases and the J segment 4 bases; nucleotides outside the gene matches: 8. CDR3 length: 15 residues. The CDR3 sequence is CASSSPASGKYEQYF. CDR3 coding DNA: TGTGCCAGCAGTTCCCCGGCTAGCGGGAAATACGAGCAGTACTTC. Full variable domain (rest looked up from reference TRBV28 and TRBJ2-7): DVKVTQSSRYLVKRTGEKVFLECVQDMDHENMFWYRQDPGLGLRLIYFSYDVKMKEKGDIPEGYSVSREKKERFSLILESASTNQTSMYLCASSSPASGKYEQYFGPGTRLTVT.

In its sample, this clone was seen once. This rearrangement joins TRBV13 to TRBJ2-7; either TRBD1 or TRBD2 may fit D (5 bases each). Germline V gene data show CDR1 as PRHDT and CDR2 as FYEKMQ (reference sequence). Trimming cost V 5 bases and J 5 bases, with 25 bases left between them. The CDR3 runs to 17 residues. The CDR3 DNA reads as TGTGCCAGCAGCCACGATGCTCTAGGGACCGCACCCAACGAGCAGTACTTC. Translation: CASSHDALGTAPNEQYF.

V is TRBV6-5 and J is TRBJ2-1; 9 nucleotides agree with TRBD2. The CDR3 is 15 residues long. V was clipped by 4 bases and J by 0 bases; unmatched bases: 1. The germline V gene has CDR1 MNHEY and CDR2 SVGAGI. CDR3 loop: CASSLAGDSYNEQFF. CDR3 in DNA: TGTGCCAGCAGTTTAGCGGGAGACTCCTACAATGAGCAGTTCTTC.

Of note for this clone: Other DNA sequences in this sample translate to the same CDR3. The V and J genes are TRBV29-1 and TRBJ2-1, with 11 positions matching TRBD2. Germline V gene data show CDR1 as SQVTM and CDR2 as ANQGSEA. Trimming took 5 bases from V and 1 from J; bases not matched to a gene: 1. This CDR3 contains 14 residues. The CDR3 spells CSVRTSGSYNEQFF. CDR3 in DNA: TGCAGCGTTCGGACTAGCGGGTCCTACAATGAGCAGTTCTTC.

The J gene is TRBJ2-7, the V gene TRBV5-1; D call uncertain. From germline, CDR1 is SGHRS and CDR2 YFSETQ. V was pared by 1 base and J by 4 bases, with 9 bases between. CDR3 length: 13 residues. For the CDR3, the DNA is TGCGCCAGCAGCTTGAGGGTCCCTTACGAGCAGTACTTC. It encodes CASSLRVPYEQYF.

This sequence joins TRBV6-5 and TRBJ1-1; D is undetermined. V was trimmed by 0 bases and J by 0 bases, leaving 5 bases between them. This CDR3 spans 14 amino acids. CDR1 and CDR2 (germline): MNHEY, SVGAGI. The DNA for the CDR3 is TGTGCCAGCAGTTACTCGGCAGTGAACACTGAAGCTTTCTTT. Protein: CASSYSAVNTEAFF.

The chain carries TRBV27 and TRBJ2-7; D unresolved. This CDR3 spans 14 amino acids. Germline assignment: CDR1 MNHEY and CDR2 SMNVEV (reference sequence). Trimming shortened V by 4 bases and J by 1 base, and 11 bases separated the two germline ends. CDR3 protein: CASSWRTESYEQYF. The CDR3 nucleotides read TGTGCCAGCAGTTGGAGAACGGAGTCCTACGAGCAGTACTTC.

The CDR3 here is CASSLGSGMYEQYF. In DNA, the CDR3 is TGTGCCAGCAGCTTAGGTAGCGGCATGTACGAGCAGTACTTC. This chain links TRBV7-2 with TRBJ2-7, with D maybe TRBD2 (6 bases). This CDR3 has 14 residues. Germline CDR1 reads SGHTA; CDR2 reads FQGNSA. Trimming stripped 1 base from V and 4 bases from J, with 11 bases between.

The chain joins TRBV6-1 to TRBJ1-1; a weak D match, TRBD1 (5 bases). V was pared by 1 base and J by 0 bases, with 9 bases between. The CDR3 length is 15 residues. The germline CDR1 and CDR2 sequences are MNHNS and SASEGT. DNA of the CDR3: TGTGCCAGCAGTGAAGAGACAGTGCTGAACACTGAAGCTTTCTTT. Translation: CASSEETVLNTEAFF.

V and J are TRBV27 and TRBJ1-1, with 7 bases matching TRBD1. This CDR3 comprises 14 residues. The V gene end was trimmed by 6 bases and the J gene end by 0 bases; junction bases not matched to a gene: 4. Germline CDR1 reads MNHEY; CDR2 reads SMNVEV (reference sequence). CDR3 loop: CASSLTGLNTEAFF. The CDR3 DNA reads TGTGCCAGCAGCCTGACAGGGTTGAACACTGAAGCTTTCTTT.

The table lists this clone with a few counts. The V gene is TRBV6-1, the J gene TRBJ2-7; D possibly corresponds to TRBD1 (6 bases). Germline CDR1 is MNHNS and CDR2 is SASEGT. The CDR3 sequence is 13 residues long. Trimming pared 3 bases from V and 5 bases from J, leaving 11 bases between. DNA for the CDR3: TGTGCCAGCAGTGACAGGGGTAGTAACGAGCAGTACTTC. Its translation is CASSDRGSNEQYF.

The V call is TRBV2, the J call TRBJ1-4; TRBD1 is a possible D gene (5 bases). This CDR3 comprises 13 residues. Trimming took off 6 bases at V and 12 bases at J, with 17 bases between the two ends. Germline CDR1 reads SNHLY; CDR2 reads FYNNEI. This chain's CDR3 is CASRGDTPQELFF. CDR3 nucleotide sequence: TGTGCCAGCAGGGGGGATACCCCTCAGGAACTGTTTTTT.

The chain uses TRBV30 and TRBJ1-2; 9 nucleotides align to TRBD1. V lost 3 bases, J lost 4 bases, and 6 bases stayed unmatched. Looked up from germline, CDR1 is GTSNPN and CDR2 is SVGIG (reference sequence). The CDR3 is 14 amino acids. CDR3 protein: CAWREGQGGYGYTF. In DNA form, the CDR3 reads TGTGCCTGGAGGGAGGGACAGGGCGGCTATGGCTACACCTTC.

V is TRBV27 and J is TRBJ2-1, with 8 bases matching TRBD2. Germline CDR1 is MNHEY and CDR2 is SMNVEV (reference sequence). The CDR3 is 14 residues long. The V gene end was trimmed by 8 bases and the J gene end by 6 bases; junction bases not matched to a gene: 9. For the CDR3, the DNA is TGTGCCAGCGGTAGCGGGATCCTTATCAATGAGCAGTTCTTC. Its translation: CASGSGILINEQFF.

The chain combines TRBV27 with TRBJ2-7; 8 bases are a match to TRBD1. CDR1 and CDR2 from the germline V gene are MNHEY and SMNVEV (reference sequence). The V and J ends lost 3 bases and 7 bases, in that order; junction bases with no gene match: 5. The CDR3 contains 13 residues. The CDR3 DNA reads as TGTGCCAGCAGTTTCGGACAGGGTGGGGAGCAGTACTTC. Its protein product is CASSFGQGGEQYF.

J is TRBJ2-7 and V is TRBV28; no firm D call. Germline CDR1 and CDR2: MDHEN and SYDVKM. The CDR3 length is 13 residues. The V gene lost 1 base and the J gene lost 5 bases, with 9 bases spanning the gap. The CDR3, as DNA: TGTGCCAGCAGTTTATCAGGATCGGACGAGCAGTACTTC. The encoded protein is CASSLSGSDEQYF.

The gene calls are TRBV5-1 and TRBJ1-6, with TRBD1 identical over 7 bases. J was trimmed by 4 bases and V by 0 bases; bases with no gene match: 1. The CDR3 runs to 15 residues. Germline V gene data show CDR1 as SGHRS and CDR2 as YFSETQ. CDR3: CASSLGQGYNSPLHF. In nucleotides, the CDR3 is TGCGCCAGCAGCTTGGGACAGGGTTATAATTCACCCCTCCACTTT.

This chain connects TRBV27 to TRBJ2-2; D gene uncertain. Trimming removed 6 bases from V and 0 bases from J, with 17 bases in between. The length of the CDR3 is 17 residues. Germline loops: CDR1 MNHEY, CDR2 SMNVEV (reference sequence). The CDR3 spells CASSPKDLPANTGELFF. The CDR3 bases are TGTGCCAGCAGCCCTAAGGACCTTCCCGCGAACACCGGGGAGCTGTTTTTT.

The chain uses TRBV18 and TRBJ2-3; D gene ambiguous. Trimming shortened V by 2 bases and J by 3 bases, and 12 bases separated the two germline ends. The CDR3 consists of 15 residues. Germline V gene data show CDR1 as KGHSH and CDR2 as LQKENI. This CDR3 reads CASSPVQEVTDTQYF. DNA of the CDR3: TGTGCCAGCTCACCAGTCCAGGAAGTAACAGATACGCAGTATTTT. Full variable domain (missing parts from reference TRBV18 and TRBJ2-3): NAGVMQNPRHLVRRRGQEARLRCSPMKGHSHVYWYRQLPEEGLKFMVYLQKENIIDESGMPKERFSAEFPKEGPSILRIQQVVRGDSAAYFCASSPVQEVTDTQYFGPGTRLTVL.

The chain joins TRBV7-2 to TRBJ1-1; a weak D match, TRBD1 (6 bases). The CDR3 covers 15 residues. In germline, CDR1 is SGHTA, CDR2 FQGNSA. The V end was cut by 1 base, the J end by 4 bases, with 13 bases between. This chain's CDR3 is CASSLVQGIITEAFF. The DNA for the CDR3 is TGTGCCAGCAGCTTAGTTCAGGGGATCATCACTGAAGCTTTCTTT.

The chain couples TRBV4-2 to TRBJ2-7, with D possibly TRBD1 on 5 matching bases. V lost 1 base and J lost 3, with 10 bases in between. The CDR3 contains 14 residues. CDR1 LGHNA and CDR2 YNFKEQ come from the germline V gene. The CDR3 coding sequence is TGTGCCAGCAGCCAAGGCAGGGATTTCTACGAGCAGTACTTC. Residues: CASSQGRDFYEQYF.

This clone showed up just a few times. The chain joins TRBV6-5 to TRBJ2-3, with a possible D match to TRBD2 (5 bases). CDR1 MNHEY and CDR2 SVGAGI come from the germline V gene. With 5 bases removed from V and 2 bases from J, the gap between germline ends came to 14 bases. CDR3 size: 15 residues. CDR3 protein: CASSPREYHTDTQYF. Here the CDR3 DNA reads TGTGCCAGCAGTCCCCGGGAATACCACACAGATACGCAGTATTTT.

J is TRBJ2-7 and V is TRBV28; TRBD2 matches at 11 bases. Germline values: CDR1 MDHEN, CDR2 SYDVKM. Trimming at V came to 8 bases and at J to 4 bases, leaving 4 bases not matched to a gene. The CDR3 has 13 residues. The CDR3, as DNA: TGTGCCAGCGACACTAGCGGGAGTTACGAGCAGTACTTC. Translating it yields CASDTSGSYEQYF.